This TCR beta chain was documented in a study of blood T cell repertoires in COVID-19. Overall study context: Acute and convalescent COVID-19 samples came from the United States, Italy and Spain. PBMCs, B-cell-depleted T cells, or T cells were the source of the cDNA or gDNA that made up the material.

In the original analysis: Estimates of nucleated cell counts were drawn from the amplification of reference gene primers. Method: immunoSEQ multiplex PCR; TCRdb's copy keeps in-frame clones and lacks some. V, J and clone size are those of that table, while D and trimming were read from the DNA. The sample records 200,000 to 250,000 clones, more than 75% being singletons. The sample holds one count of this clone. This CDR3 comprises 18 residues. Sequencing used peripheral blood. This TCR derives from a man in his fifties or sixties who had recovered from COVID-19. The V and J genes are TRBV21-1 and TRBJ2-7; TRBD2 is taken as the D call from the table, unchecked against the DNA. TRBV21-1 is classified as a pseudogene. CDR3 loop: CASSKSLRSGRDFYEQYF. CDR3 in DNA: TGTGCCAGCAGCAAAAGTTTGAGGTCAGGACGGGATTTCTACGAGCAGTACTTC.